The next 8 T cell receptor beta chains were all read from a single sample in a study of Graves' ophthalmopathy and Graves' hyperthyroidism. RNA transcripts were the source from which TCR beta CDR3 regions were amplified. First-round RT-PCR with HTBI primers preceded a second-round multiplex PCR. TCRdb redid the calling of the multiplex PCR reads with MiXCR, one entry per CDR3 protein. Of about 24,000 distinct CDR3 sequences listed, approximately 48% are singletons. The sample taken for sequencing was peripheral blood. These receptors were collected from an adult woman with stable Graves' hyperthyroidism.

The sample holds one count of this clonotype. The rearrangement uses TRBV20-1 and TRBJ2-7, with 13 bases matching TRBD2. Germline CDR1 is DFQATT and CDR2 is SNEGSKA (reference sequence). Losses at the gene ends were 1 base for V and 13 bases for J; bases not matched to a gene: 10. CDR3 length: 14 residues. In DNA form, the CDR3 reads TGCAGTGCTAGAGGCCGGACTAGCGGGGGTCCGGGATACTTC. It encodes CSARGRTSGGPGYF.

V gene TRBV10-1 combines with J gene TRBJ2-6, with D unresolved. The germline V and J ends were trimmed by 11 bases and 0 bases, with 11 bases remaining between them. The CDR3 has 14 residues. Germline CDR1 WNHNN, CDR2 SYGVQD (reference sequence). The CDR3 sequence: CASGPTSGANVLTF. The CDR3 bases are TGCGCCTCCGGACCGACCTCTGGGGCCAACGTCCTGACTTTC.

This clonotype is termed medium-sized. V usage is TRBV15 and J usage is TRBJ2-1; D unresolved. CDR3 length: 16 amino acids. Germline CDR1 reads LNHNV; CDR2 reads YYDKDF (reference sequence). Deletions cut 3 bases from V and 0 bases from J, with 12 bases between. As DNA, the CDR3 is TGTGCCACCAGCAGGCGACTTGATAGCTCCTACAATGAGCAGTTCTTC. It translates to CATSRRLDSSYNEQFF.

This sequence joins TRBV5-1 and TRBJ2-1; D unclear. Per germline, CDR1 SGHRS and CDR2 YFSETQ. V was cut by 0 bases and J by 6 bases, with 7 bases left in between. The CDR3 contains 13 residues. CDR3 loop: CASSLEKVNEQFF. The CDR3 DNA reads as TGCGCCAGCAGCTTGGAGAAGGTCAATGAGCAGTTCTTC.

V is TRBV2 and J is TRBJ1-1, with D maybe TRBD1 (5 bases). The V end was cut by 1 base, the J end by 1 base, with 13 bases between. This CDR3 region has 16 residues. Germline values: CDR1 SNHLY, CDR2 FYNNEI. CDR3 protein: CASSEGQGRTNTEAFF. The CDR3 DNA sequence: TGTGCCAGCAGTGAAGGGCAGGGCAGGACGAACACTGAAGCTTTCTTT.

The J gene is TRBJ1-5, the V gene TRBV13, with a weak D call TRBD1 (5 bases). CDR1 is PRHDT and CDR2 is FYEKMQ in the germline V gene (reference sequence). CDR3 size: 13 residues. Trimming stripped 3 bases from V and 5 bases from J, with 8 bases between. This CDR3 reads CASSFDSHQPQHF. As DNA, the CDR3 is TGTGCCAGCAGCTTCGACAGTCATCAGCCCCAGCATTTT.

In this sample, this clonotype turned up many times. The chain couples TRBV5-1 to TRBJ2-1, with D possibly TRBD2 on 5 matching bases. The V and J ends lost 0 bases and 10 bases respectively, with 14 bases between them. Germline loops: CDR1 SGHRS, CDR2 YFSETQ. The CDR3 is 14 residues long. The CDR3 sequence is CASSLAVGGSEQFF. CDR3 in DNA: TGCGCCAGCAGCTTGGCCGTAGGCGGGTCGGAGCAGTTCTTC.

This clonotype has just one count. Being one base from a much bigger clone, this may be a read error. The J gene is TRBJ2-7, the V gene TRBV6-5; no clear D. CDR1 and CDR2 from the germline V gene are MNHEY and SVGAGI. This CDR3 has 10 amino acids. As DNA, the CDR3 is TGTGCCGGCAGTTCCTACGAGCAGTACTTC. Translating it yields CAGSSYEQYF.